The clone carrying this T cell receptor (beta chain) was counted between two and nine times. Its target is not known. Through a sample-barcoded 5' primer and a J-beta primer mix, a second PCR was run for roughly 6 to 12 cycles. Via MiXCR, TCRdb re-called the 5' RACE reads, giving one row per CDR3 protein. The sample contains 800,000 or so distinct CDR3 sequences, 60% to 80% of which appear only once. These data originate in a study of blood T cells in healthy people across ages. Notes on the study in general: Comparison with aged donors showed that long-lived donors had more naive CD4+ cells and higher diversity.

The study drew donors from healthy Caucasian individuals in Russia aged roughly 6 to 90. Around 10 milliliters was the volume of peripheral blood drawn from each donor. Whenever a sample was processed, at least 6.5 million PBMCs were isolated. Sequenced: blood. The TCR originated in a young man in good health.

CDR3 protein: CASSETATGANVLTF. Here the CDR3 DNA reads TGTGCCAGCAGCGAAACAGCGACTGGGGCCAACGTCCTGACTTTC. The chain employs TRBV12-3 or TRBV12-4 and TRBJ2-6; D ambiguous. The CDR3 totals 15 residues. V lost 6 bases to trimming and J lost 2 bases, with 11 bases between them.